The T cell receptor beta chain described here comes from a study of OX40 agonist ivuxolimab in advanced cancers. Study-wide background: Enrollees could have had prior anti-PD-1, anti-PD-L1 or anti-CTLA-4 therapy, which 30% to 50% had received.

The V gene's germline CDR1 is SEHNR and CDR2 FQNEAQ (reference sequence). Trimming cost V 0 bases and J 3 bases; bases outside gene matches: 5. The CDR3 spans 15 residues. Study-wide findings and caveats: Expanded peripheral T cell antigen specificity was not determined.

As regards this clone: The antigen is not known.

Using immunoSEQ multiplex PCR, the repertoire was profiled, and TCRdb retains in-frame clones only, with some absent. The table lists about 69,000 clones, roughly nine tenths of them singletons, with roughly 6.5% in the top ten. The material sequenced was CD4+ or CD8+ T cells sorted from blood, taken in a trial of the OX40 agonist ivuxolimab. This sequence was found in an adult with an advanced solid tumor such as melanoma, head and neck, liver or kidney cancer. The chain employs TRBV7-9 and TRBJ2-7, with 7 bases fitting TRBD2. The CDR3: CASSLASGRLYEQYF. The CDR3, as DNA: TGTGCCAGCAGCTTAGCTAGCGGGCGACTCTACGAGCAGTACTTC.